The rows below give T cell receptor beta chains drawn from one sample of a study of blood T cell repertoires in COVID-19. Method: immunoSEQ multiplex PCR; TCRdb's copy keeps in-frame clones and lacks some. The data contain about 160,000 clones, approximately 90% of them singletons. Sequences were obtained from peripheral blood. The receptors shown here come from a woman aged 60 to 75 who had recovered from COVID-19. CDR3s leave out the opening cysteine and the closing phenylalanine or tryptophan.

v_gene | CDR3aa
TRBV6-2/TRBV6-3 | ASSSWAANSYEQY
TRBV5-1 | ASSLGTGGSKLF
TRBV5-4 | ASSRDNTGELF
TRBV7-2 | ASSLDGTQY
TRBV5-4 | ASSRTSGGVQETQY
TRBV28 | ASRRQGKLF
TRBV7-9 | ASSSQSGQGSILAAF
TRBV20-1 | SASYRPSSPLH
TRBV7-9 | ASSPAAYGVGTDTQY
TRBV7-3 | ASSPKSIEKLF
TRBV3-1/TRBV3-2 | ASSQGQVRTEAF
TRBV4-3 | ASSQGPSGGTDTQY
TRBV6-1 | ASSEWWQTNYGYT
TRBV10-3 | AIGSSGGEDTQY
TRBV5-1 | ASSGGRSSSTDTQY
TRBV19 | ASSTRTGQGLYSNQPQH
TRBV5-1 | ASSPRTGGSYNEQF
TRBV7-9 | ASSQLRLSNTGELF
TRBV28 | ASSSPRGDRGIRNNEQF
TRBV28 | ASNQGSGNTIY
TRBV4-2 | ASSQVTGQGNQPQH
TRBV2 | ASRKSRAENFGYT
TRBV3-1/TRBV3-2 | ASSSGTARYTFPGELF
TRBV6-5 | ASSYEGWRGPSPLH
TRBV27 | ASSSWRGGGDTQY